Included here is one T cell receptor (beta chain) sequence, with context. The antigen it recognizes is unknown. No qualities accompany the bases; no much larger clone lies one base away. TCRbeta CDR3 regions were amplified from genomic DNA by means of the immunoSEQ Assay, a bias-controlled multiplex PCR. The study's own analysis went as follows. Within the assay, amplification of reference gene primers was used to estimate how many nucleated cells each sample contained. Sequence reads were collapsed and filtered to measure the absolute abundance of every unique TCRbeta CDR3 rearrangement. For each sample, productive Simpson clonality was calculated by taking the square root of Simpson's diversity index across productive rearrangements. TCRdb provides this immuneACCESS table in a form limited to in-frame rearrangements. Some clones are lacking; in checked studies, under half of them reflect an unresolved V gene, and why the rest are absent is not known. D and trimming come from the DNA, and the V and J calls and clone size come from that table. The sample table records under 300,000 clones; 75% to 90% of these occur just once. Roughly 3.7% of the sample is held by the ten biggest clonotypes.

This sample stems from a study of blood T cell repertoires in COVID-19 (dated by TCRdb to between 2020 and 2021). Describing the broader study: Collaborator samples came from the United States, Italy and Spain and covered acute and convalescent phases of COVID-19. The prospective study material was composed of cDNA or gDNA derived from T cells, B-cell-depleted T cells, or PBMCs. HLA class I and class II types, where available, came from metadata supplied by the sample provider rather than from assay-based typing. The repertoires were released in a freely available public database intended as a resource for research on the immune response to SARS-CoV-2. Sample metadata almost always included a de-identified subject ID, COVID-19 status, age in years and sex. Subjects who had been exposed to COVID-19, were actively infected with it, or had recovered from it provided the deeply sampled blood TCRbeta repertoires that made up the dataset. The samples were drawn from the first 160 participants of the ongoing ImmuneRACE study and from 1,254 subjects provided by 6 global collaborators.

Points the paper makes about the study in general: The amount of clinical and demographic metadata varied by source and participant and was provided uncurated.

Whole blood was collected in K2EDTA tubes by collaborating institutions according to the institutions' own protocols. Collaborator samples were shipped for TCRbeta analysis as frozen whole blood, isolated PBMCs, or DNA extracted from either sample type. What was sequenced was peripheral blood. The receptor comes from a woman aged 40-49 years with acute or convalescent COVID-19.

The nucleotide sequence is TGCAGCGGGGGAGGGGGATCGAACACCGGGGAGCTGTTTTTT. Its translation reads: CSGGGGSNTGELFF. In this chain, TRBV29-1 is recombined with TRBJ2-2; the best D guess is TRBD2, with 7 bases matching. V was cut back by 7 bases and J by 0 bases, leaving a gap of 12 bases between them. CDR3 length: 14 amino acids, cysteine to phenylalanine. Only CDR3 DNA is held: 42 bases, read in frame from base 1. Looking up the germline V gene yields CDR1 SQVTM and CDR2 ANQGSEA.